The TCR beta chain described here comes from a study of T cells in tuberculosis. Across the study: The T cells targeted glucose monomycolate, a mycobacterial lipid, via CD1B.

The assay was immunoSEQ multiplex PCR, and TCRdb's table has in-frame clones only and misses some. The sample has around 60,000 clones, 80% to 85% seen once. Sorting used thawed, overnight-rested PBMC stained with anti-CD3, a viability dye and GMM-loaded CD1B tetramer. CD1B tetramers were loaded with Rhodococcus equi-derived C32 glucose monomycolate. Each donor contributed about 100,000 sorted tetramer-negative cells. Trimming shortened V by 4 bases and J by 3 bases, and 5 bases separated the two germline ends. Germline V CDR1 and CDR2: SGDLS, YYNGEE. The CDR3 totals 11 residues. The chain employs TRBV9 and TRBJ2-7; D gene uncertain. The receptor comes from an adult woman with latent tuberculosis. The sequenced sample consisted of CD1b-GMM tetramer-negative cells sorted from PBMCs. The CDR3 DNA reads as TGTGCCAGCAGCCTACTCTACGAGCAGTACTTC. Translated, it gives CASSLLYEQYF.